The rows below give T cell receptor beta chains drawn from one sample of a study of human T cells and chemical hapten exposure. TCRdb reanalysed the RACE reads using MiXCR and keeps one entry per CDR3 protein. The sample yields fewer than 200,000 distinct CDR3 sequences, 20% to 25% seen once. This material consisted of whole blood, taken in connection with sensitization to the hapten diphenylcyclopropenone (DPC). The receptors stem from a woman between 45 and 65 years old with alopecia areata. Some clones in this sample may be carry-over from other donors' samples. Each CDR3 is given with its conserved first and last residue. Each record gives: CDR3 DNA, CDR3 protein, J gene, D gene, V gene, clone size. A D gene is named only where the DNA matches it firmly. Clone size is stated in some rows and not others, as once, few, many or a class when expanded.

DNA: TGTGCCAGCAGCCGGACTGGGTATGAGCAGTTCTTC; CDR3: CASSRTGYEQFF; J: TRBJ2-1; D: NA; V: TRBV7-8; size: NA
DNA: TGTGCCAGCAGCCCGTTTTTTCTTGGAAACTATGGCTACACCTTC; CDR3: CASSPFFLGNYGYTF; J: TRBJ1-2; D: NA; V: TRBV7-2; size: few
DNA: TGTGCCACCAGCAGAAAGGGGACGGGACACGAAGCTTTCTTT; CDR3: CATSRKGTGHEAFF; J: TRBJ1-1; D: NA; V: TRBV15; size: many
DNA: TGTGCCAGCAGGTTACCGGGCCAATCGGGGGAGCAGTACTTC; CDR3: CASRLPGQSGEQYF; J: TRBJ2-7; D: NA; V: TRBV6-2/TRBV6-3; size: few
DNA: TGCAGTGCTAGAGTCCCCGGACTAAAGACGTACGAGCAGTACTTC; CDR3: CSARVPGLKTYEQYF; J: TRBJ2-7; D: NA; V: TRBV20-1; size: NA
DNA: TGCAGTGCTAGAGATAAGCGAAGGGGTGAGCAGTTCTTC; CDR3: CSARDKRRGEQFF; J: TRBJ2-1; D: NA; V: TRBV20-1; size: NA
DNA: TGCAGTGCTAGGGCCGGACTTTCAACTAATGAAAAACTGTTTTTT; CDR3: CSARAGLSTNEKLFF; J: TRBJ1-4; D: NA; V: TRBV20-1; size: few
DNA: TGTGCCAGCAGCCATCTCGCGGGCGATGAGCAGTTCTTC; CDR3: CASSHLAGDEQFF; J: TRBJ2-1; D: NA; V: TRBV3-1; size: NA
DNA: TGCAGTGGAAGCGGGAGGGCCATAGATACGCAGTATTTT; CDR3: CSGSGRAIDTQYF; J: TRBJ2-3; D: TRBD2; V: TRBV29-1; size: NA
DNA: TGTGCCAGCTCAACACCTCGGTCGGGGTTGCGTCAGCCCCAGCATTTT; CDR3: CASSTPRSGLRQPQHF; J: TRBJ1-5; D: NA; V: TRBV21-1; size: few
DNA: TGCAGCGTTGGGGCTAGCGGGCAAGAGACCCAGTACTTC; CDR3: CSVGASGQETQYF; J: TRBJ2-5; D: TRBD2; V: TRBV29-1; size: NA
DNA: TGTGCCAGCAGCTTGGGACAGGGCTTATCTGGCAATCAGCCCCAGCATTTT; CDR3: CASSLGQGLSGNQPQHF; J: TRBJ1-5; D: TRBD1; V: TRBV5-5; size: NA
DNA: TGTGCCAGCAGCTCTGGGGACAGGGGGTGGCAGACCCAGTACTTC; CDR3: CASSSGDRGWQTQYF; J: TRBJ2-5; D: TRBD1; V: TRBV7-2; size: few
DNA: TGCGCCAGCAGCTTGGTACTAGCGAGAAACGAGCAGTACTTC; CDR3: CASSLVLARNEQYF; J: TRBJ2-7; D: TRBD2; V: TRBV5-1; size: NA
DNA: TGTGCCAGCAGCCAGGTTCGGGATGAAAAACTGTTTTTT; CDR3: CASSQVRDEKLFF; J: TRBJ1-4; D: NA; V: TRBV3-1; size: few
DNA: TGTGCCAGCACCTCGGACGCTGGCTCACCCCTCCACTTT; CDR3: CASTSDAGSPLHF; J: TRBJ1-6; D: NA; V: TRBV12-3/TRBV12-4; size: NA
DNA: TGTGCCAGCAAAGGGACTAGCGGGAGGAATGAGCAGTTCTTC; CDR3: CASKGTSGRNEQFF; J: TRBJ2-1; D: TRBD2; V: TRBV12-3/TRBV12-4; size: NA
DNA: TGTGCCAGCAGCCTCCCCCATCGACTAGCGGGAGTCAAAAACATTCAGTACTTC; CDR3: CASSLPHRLAGVKNIQYF; J: TRBJ2-4; D: TRBD2; V: TRBV7-9; size: few
DNA: TGTGCCAGCAGCCTACTAGCGGCAAACTACGAGCAGTACTTC; CDR3: CASSLLAANYEQYF; J: TRBJ2-7; D: TRBD2; V: TRBV7-8; size: NA
DNA: TGTGCCAGCAGTGGGCTAGCGAGCTACGAGCAGTACTTC; CDR3: CASSGLASYEQYF; J: TRBJ2-7; D: NA; V: TRBV6-5; size: NA
DNA: TGTGCCATCAGTTGGACTAGCGGGAGCGGAGAGACCCAGTACTTC; CDR3: CAISWTSGSGETQYF; J: TRBJ2-5; D: TRBD2; V: TRBV10-3; size: NA
DNA: TGCAGTGCTCCCCCATCTGGGGCCAACGTCCTGACTTTC; CDR3: CSAPPSGANVLTF; J: TRBJ2-6; D: NA; V: TRBV20-1; size: few
DNA: TGTGCCAGCAGCAGGACAGAGAACACTGAAGCTTTCTTT; CDR3: CASSRTENTEAFF; J: TRBJ1-1; D: NA; V: TRBV6-4; size: many
DNA: TGTGCCAGCAGCCATTATACGGACGTAAACACCGGGGAGCTGTTTTTT; CDR3: CASSHYTDVNTGELFF; J: TRBJ2-2; D: NA; V: TRBV11-3; size: NA
DNA: TGCAGCGCTGTTACAGGAGGCTCGAATTCACCCCTCCACTTT; CDR3: CSAVTGGSNSPLHF; J: TRBJ1-6; D: NA; V: TRBV29-1; size: NA
DNA: TGTGCCAGCAGTTTAGTCGGAGGGGCCGAGGAGACCCAGTACTTC; CDR3: CASSLVGGAEETQYF; J: TRBJ2-5; D: NA; V: TRBV12-3/TRBV12-4; size: NA
DNA: TGTGCCAGCAGTTCGAAAGAGAAAGCTAACTATGGCTACACCTTC; CDR3: CASSSKEKANYGYTF; J: TRBJ1-2; D: NA; V: TRBV11-2; size: few
DNA: TGCAGTGCGGAGGGACTAGCGGGACTCAATGAGCAGTTCTTC; CDR3: CSAEGLAGLNEQFF; J: TRBJ2-1; D: TRBD2; V: TRBV20-1; size: NA
DNA: TGTGCCAGCAGCCAGCCGTTTGGGCGCACTGAAGCTTTCTTT; CDR3: CASSQPFGRTEAFF; J: TRBJ1-1; D: NA; V: TRBV3-1; size: few
DNA: TGCGCCAGCAGCTTTAGTCTAGCGGGAACAGATACGCAGTATTTT; CDR3: CASSFSLAGTDTQYF; J: TRBJ2-3; D: TRBD2; V: TRBV5-1; size: few
DNA: TGCGCCAGCAGCTTATTTGGGACGGCTCTGGGGAACACTGAAGCTTTCTTT; CDR3: CASSLFGTALGNTEAFF; J: TRBJ1-1; D: NA; V: TRBV5-1; size: few
DNA: TGTGCCAGCGAGGGAGTGGCGGGAACCGGGGAGCTGTTTTTT; CDR3: CASEGVAGTGELFF; J: TRBJ2-2; D: NA; V: TRBV2; size: NA
DNA: TGTGCCAGCAGCTTAGCGGGAAAGCGGCAGAGCTCTCACAATGAGCAGTTCTTC; CDR3: CASSLAGKRQSSHNEQFF; J: TRBJ2-1; D: NA; V: TRBV7-9; size: NA
DNA: TGTGCCAGCAGCCCCGATCTGGGGTACACCGGGGAGCTGTTTTTT; CDR3: CASSPDLGYTGELFF; J: TRBJ2-2; D: NA; V: TRBV7-8; size: NA
DNA: TGTGCCAGCAGCCCTACTAGCGCCAATGAGCAGTTCTTC; CDR3: CASSPTSANEQFF; J: TRBJ2-1; D: TRBD2; V: TRBV2; size: NA
DNA: TGCAGCGTTCGACAGGGTGGAATGGACACCGGGGAGCTGTTTTTT; CDR3: CSVRQGGMDTGELFF; J: TRBJ2-2; D: TRBD1; V: TRBV29-1; size: few
DNA: TGTGCCAGCAGCTTGAGGGCTAATGAAAAACTGTTTTTT; CDR3: CASSLRANEKLFF; J: TRBJ1-4; D: NA; V: TRBV7-6; size: once
DNA: TGCAGCGTTCAGGTATCTGGGGCCAACGTCCTGACTTTC; CDR3: CSVQVSGANVLTF; J: TRBJ2-6; D: NA; V: TRBV29-1; size: NA
DNA: TGTGCCAGCAGTACCGACTCGATACTGCGCGAGCAGTACTTC; CDR3: CASSTDSILREQYF; J: TRBJ2-7; D: NA; V: TRBV5-5; size: few
DNA: TGTGCCAGCAGCTCCACCAGGGACAGCTTGAGTCAAGAGACCCAGTACTTC; CDR3: CASSSTRDSLSQETQYF; J: TRBJ2-5; D: TRBD1; V: TRBV11-3; size: NA